This T cell receptor beta chain was observed in a study of T cells in Graves' hyperthyroidism and ophthalmopathy. Study-level results: Prediction of ophthalmopathy progression came a median around 6 months pre-onset.

With respect to this clonotype: The antigen is unknown.

The V gene end was trimmed by 4 bases and the J gene end by 4 bases; junction bases not matched to a gene: 10. Germline loops: CDR1 SGDLS, CDR2 YYNGEE. This CDR3 is built from 18 residues. RNA transcripts were the template for amplifying TCR beta CDR3 regions. Researchers ran a first-round RT-PCR on the TCR CDR3 using the HTBI primer set. TCRdb redid the calling of the multiplex PCR reads with MiXCR, one entry per CDR3 protein. Among hundreds of thousands of distinct CDR3 sequences, 12% to 15% were seen once, and the ten largest hold roughly 10%. Patients aged 18 to 65 had newly diagnosed hyperthyroidism lasting under 2 months.

The chain joins TRBV9 to TRBJ2-1, with 14 bases fitting TRBD2. This TCR was sampled from a woman in her late teens or twenties with Graves' hyperthyroidism. Sequenced sample: blood. The CDR3 DNA reads as TGTGCCAGCAGCAATACCGGGACTAGCGGGAGCCTTTACAATGAGCAGTTCTTC. Its protein product is CASSNTGTSGSLYNEQFF. Combining the CDR3 with reference TRBV9 and TRBJ2-1 gives the whole variable domain DSGVTQTPKHLITATGQRVTLRCSPRSGDLSVYWYQQSLDQGLQFLIQYYNGEERAKGNILERFSAQQFPDLHSELNLSSLELGDSALYFCASSNTGTSGSLYNEQFFGPGTRLTVL.